Given below is one TCR beta chain in context. What it recognizes is unknown. TCRdb fed the 5' RACE reads into MiXCR, producing one record per CDR3 protein. The table has just under 650,000 distinct CDR3 sequences, about 7.1% seen once. The CDR3 spans 18 residues. The germline V gene encodes CDR1 LGHDT and CDR2 YNNKEL (reference sequence). V lost 4 bases and J lost 10; bases outside the gene matches: 21. This specimen belongs to a study of identical twins. Points from the study as a whole: Out-of-frame alpha sequences common to twins were enriched for low generation probability.

These data were also filed under a second study, of yellow fever vaccine responses in identical twins.

The rearrangement links TRBV3-1 to TRBJ2-1, with TRBD2 matching over 8 bases. The clonotype comes from a woman aged 18-29 years in good health. The specimen sequenced was PBMCs. The CDR3 DNA reads as TGTGCCAGCAGCCCCACTAGAGCGGGGGCCTCGCTGGAGGGCGAGCAGTTCTTC. This gives the protein CASSPTRAGASLEGEQFF.